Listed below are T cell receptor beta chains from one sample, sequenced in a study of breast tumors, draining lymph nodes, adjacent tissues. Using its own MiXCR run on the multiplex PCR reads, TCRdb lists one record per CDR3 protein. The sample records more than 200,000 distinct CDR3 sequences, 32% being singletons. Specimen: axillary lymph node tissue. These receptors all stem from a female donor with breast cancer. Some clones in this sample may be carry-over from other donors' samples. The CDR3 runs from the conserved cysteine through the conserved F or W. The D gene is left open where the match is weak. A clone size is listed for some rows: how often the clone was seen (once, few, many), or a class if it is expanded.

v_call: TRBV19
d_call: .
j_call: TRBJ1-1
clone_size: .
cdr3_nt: TGTGCCAGTACCTCGCAGGTCATGAACACTGAAGCTTTCTTT
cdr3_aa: CASTSQVMNTEAFF

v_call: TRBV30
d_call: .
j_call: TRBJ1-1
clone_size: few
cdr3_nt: TGTGCCTGGAGTGTCAACAGTTTAAACACTGAAGCTTTCTTT
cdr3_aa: CAWSVNSLNTEAFF

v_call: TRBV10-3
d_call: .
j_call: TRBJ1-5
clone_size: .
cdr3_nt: TGTGCGCCCGGAGCGGGAGGGCCCCAGCATTTT
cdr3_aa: CAPGAGGPQHF

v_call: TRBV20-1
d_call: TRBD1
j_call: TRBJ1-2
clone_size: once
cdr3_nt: TGCAGTGCTAGACACAGGGGGAACAAAGTTAACTATGGCTACACCTTC
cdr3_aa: CSARHRGNKVNYGYTF

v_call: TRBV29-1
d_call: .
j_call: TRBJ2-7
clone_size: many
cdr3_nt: TGCAGCGTCGCAGGGTTTTCATACGAGCAGTGCTTC
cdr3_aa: CSVAGFSYEQCF

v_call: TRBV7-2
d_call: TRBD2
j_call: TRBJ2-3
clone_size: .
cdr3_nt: TGTGCCAGCAGCTCTGGACTAGCGGGAGCGAATGAGCAGTATTTT
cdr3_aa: CASSSGLAGANEQYF

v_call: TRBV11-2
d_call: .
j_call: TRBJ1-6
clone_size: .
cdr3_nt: TGTGCCAGCAGCTTCTCGGGGGAGGCTGATTCACCCCTCCACTTT
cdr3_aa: CASSFSGEADSPLHF

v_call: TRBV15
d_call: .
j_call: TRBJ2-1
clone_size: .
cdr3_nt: TGTGCCGCCAGCGGAGAGGGTGAAGAGCAGTTCTTC
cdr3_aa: CAASGEGEEQFF

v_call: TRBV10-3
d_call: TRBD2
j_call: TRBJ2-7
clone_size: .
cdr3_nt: TGTGCCATCAGTGAACCTTCTCCGGGACTAGGCGCGGGGGAGCAGTACTTC
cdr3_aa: CAISEPSPGLGAGEQYF

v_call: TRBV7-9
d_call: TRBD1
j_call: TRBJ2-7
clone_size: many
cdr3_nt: TGTGCCAGCAGCTTCTGGGACAGGGGGTCCCTCGAGCAGTACTTC
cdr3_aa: CASSFWDRGSLEQYF

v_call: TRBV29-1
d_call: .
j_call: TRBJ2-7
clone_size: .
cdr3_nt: TGCAGCGGGGGACACTCCTACGAGCAGTACTTC
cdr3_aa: CSGGHSYEQYF

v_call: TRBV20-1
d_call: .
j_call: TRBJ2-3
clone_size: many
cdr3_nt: TGCAGTGCTAGAGTTTTAGCAACAGATACGCAGTATTTT
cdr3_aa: CSARVLATDTQYF

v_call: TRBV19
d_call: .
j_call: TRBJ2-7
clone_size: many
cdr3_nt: TGTGCCAGTAGTATTGAAAAGGGTCTGCGGCAGTACTTC
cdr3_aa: CASSIEKGLRQYF

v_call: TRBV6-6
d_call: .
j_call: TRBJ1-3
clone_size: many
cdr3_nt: TGTGCCAGCACCACACGCAGCTCTGGAAACACCATATATTTT
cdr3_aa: CASTTRSSGNTIYF

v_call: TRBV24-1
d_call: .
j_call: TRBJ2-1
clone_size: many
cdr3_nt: TGTGCCACCAGTGACGGGGCCTCCTACAATGAGCAGTTCTTC
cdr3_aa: CATSDGASYNEQFF

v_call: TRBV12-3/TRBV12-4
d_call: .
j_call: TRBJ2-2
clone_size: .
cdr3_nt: TGTGCCAGCAGTCACACCGGGACTCTAAACACCGGGGAGCTGGTTTTT
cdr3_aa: CASSHTGTLNTGELVF

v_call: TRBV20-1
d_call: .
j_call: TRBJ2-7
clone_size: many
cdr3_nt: TGCAGTGCTAGAGATGAGGGAGGTAGGAGCTCCTACGAGCAGTACTTC
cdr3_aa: CSARDEGGRSSYEQYF

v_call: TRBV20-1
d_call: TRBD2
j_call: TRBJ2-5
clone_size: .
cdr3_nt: TGCAGTGCTAGAGCCCGTTTAGCGGGAGGCGGGGAGACCCAGTACTTC
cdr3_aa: CSARARLAGGGETQYF

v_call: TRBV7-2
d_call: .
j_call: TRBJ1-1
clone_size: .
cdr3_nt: TGTGCCAGCAGCTCAGGACGGATGAACACTGAAGCTTTCTTT
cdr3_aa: CASSSGRMNTEAFF

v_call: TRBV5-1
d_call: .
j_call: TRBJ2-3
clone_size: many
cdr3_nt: TGCGCCAGCAGCGATACCGGGACCACCGTAGATACGCAGTATTTT
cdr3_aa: CASSDTGTTVDTQYF

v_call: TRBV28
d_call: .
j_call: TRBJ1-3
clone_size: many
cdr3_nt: TGTGCCAGCAGGGCAGGAAACACCATATATTTT
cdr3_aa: CASRAGNTIYF

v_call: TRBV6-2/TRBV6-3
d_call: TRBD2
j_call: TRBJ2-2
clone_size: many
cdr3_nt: TGTGCCAGCAGACCCGGGACTAGGGCCCCGACCGGGGAGCTGTTTTTT
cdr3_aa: CASRPGTRAPTGELFF

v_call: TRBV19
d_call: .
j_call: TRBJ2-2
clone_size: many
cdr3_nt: TGTGCCAGTAAGGGGGGCCCGAACACCGGGGAGCTGTTTTTT
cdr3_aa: CASKGGPNTGELFF

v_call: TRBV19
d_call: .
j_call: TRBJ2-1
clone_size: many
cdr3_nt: TGTGCCAGTAGTATAGATACGACTAGCAATGAGCAGTTCTTC
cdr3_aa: CASSIDTTSNEQFF

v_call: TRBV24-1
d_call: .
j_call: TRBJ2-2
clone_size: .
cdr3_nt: TGTGCCACCAGTCGCCATGACAGCATCAGCACCGGGGAGCTGTTCTTT
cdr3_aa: CATSRHDSISTGELFF

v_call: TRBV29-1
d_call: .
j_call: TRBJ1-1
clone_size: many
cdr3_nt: TGCAGCGTCGCCCAGGGTGGTGGCACTGAAGCTTTCTTT
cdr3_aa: CSVAQGGGTEAFF

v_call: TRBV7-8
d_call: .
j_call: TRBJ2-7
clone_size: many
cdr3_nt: TGTGCCAGCAGCTTAAGACGGGACGAGCAGTACTTC
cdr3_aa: CASSLRRDEQYF

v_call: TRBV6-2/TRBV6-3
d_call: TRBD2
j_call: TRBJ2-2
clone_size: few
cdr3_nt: TGTGCCAGCACCATATCTTTGGGACTAGCGGTCACCGGGGAGCTGTTTTTT
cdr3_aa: CASTISLGLAVTGELFF

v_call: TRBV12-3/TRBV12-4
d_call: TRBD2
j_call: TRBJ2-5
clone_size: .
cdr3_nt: TGTGCCAGCAGTGTCAGCGGGAGTCACCAAGAGACCCAGTACTTC
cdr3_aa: CASSVSGSHQETQYF

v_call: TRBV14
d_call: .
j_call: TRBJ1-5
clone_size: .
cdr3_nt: TGTGCCAGCAGCCAAGCCCTAGCGGGGCGCTACGAGCATTTT
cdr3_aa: CASSQALAGRYEHF

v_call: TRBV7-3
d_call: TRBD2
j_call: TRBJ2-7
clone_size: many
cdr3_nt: TGTGCCAGCAGCCCTCGAGCGGGAGTCCCCTACGAGCAGTACTTC
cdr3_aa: CASSPRAGVPYEQYF

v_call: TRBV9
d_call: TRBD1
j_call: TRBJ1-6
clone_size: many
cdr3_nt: TGTGCCAGCAGCCCGTCGGGACAGATTAATTCACCCCTCCACTTT
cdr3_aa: CASSPSGQINSPLHF